The sequence of this TCR beta chain was determined in a study of T cell responses to AZD1222 COVID-19 vaccine. The germline V and J ends were trimmed by 0 bases and 0 bases, with 6 bases remaining between them. The length of the CDR3 is 14 residues. Produced via immunoSEQ multiplex PCR; TCRdb's table is partial and in-frame only. The data contain around 270,000 clones, about 94% of them singletons. This TCR was sampled from an adult who received the AZD1222 COVID-19 vaccine. The chain employs TRBV23-1 and TRBJ2-7; D unclear. TRBV23-1 is classed as an ORF, of uncertain function. The sample consisted of peripheral blood, taken 28 days after the second AZD1222 dose. The CDR3 DNA sequence: TGCGCCAGCAGTCAATCGGACCGCTCCTACGAGCAGTACTTC. Its translation: CASSQSDRSYEQYF.